This T cell receptor beta chain was recovered during a study of cytomegalovirus exposure and HLA in healthy donors. Study observations and caveats: Donor immune exposure was known only as CMV serostatus.

With 60 Vbeta and 13 Jbeta primers, the PCR was carried out. TCRdb's copy holds only in-frame clones and misses some; the assay was immunoSEQ multiplex PCR. The sample lists about 160,000 clones, around four fifths occurring once. Healthy individuals who donated bone marrow served as the donors. As concerns this clone: Antigen: not known.

The sequencing sample was made of PBMCs. The receptor was isolated from a man between 18 and 35 years old in good health and CMV-seronegative.

The CDR3 loop reads CASSHGTFLSYNEQFF. The CDR3 region has the DNA TGTGCCAGCAGCCATGGGACTTTCCTCTCCTACAATGAGCAGTTCTTC. The chain is built from TRBV14 and TRBJ2-1, with a tentative D call TRBD2 (6 bases). Germline loops: CDR1 SGHDN, CDR2 FVKESK. Trimming pared 3 bases from V and 0 bases from J, leaving 12 bases between. The CDR3 sequence is 16 residues long.